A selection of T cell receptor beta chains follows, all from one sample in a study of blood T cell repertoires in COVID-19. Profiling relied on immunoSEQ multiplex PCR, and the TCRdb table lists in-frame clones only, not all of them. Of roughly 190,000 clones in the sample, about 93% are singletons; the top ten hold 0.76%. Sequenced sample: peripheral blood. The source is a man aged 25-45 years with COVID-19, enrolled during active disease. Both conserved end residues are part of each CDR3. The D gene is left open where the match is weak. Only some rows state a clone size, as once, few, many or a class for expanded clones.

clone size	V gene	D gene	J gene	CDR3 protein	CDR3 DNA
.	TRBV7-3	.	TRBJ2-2	CASSFVATGELFF	TGTGCCAGCAGCTTCGTGGCAACCGGGGAGCTGTTTTTT
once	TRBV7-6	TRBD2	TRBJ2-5	CASSSGLAGGQETQYF	TGTGCCAGCAGCTCCGGACTAGCGGGGGGACAAGAGACCCAGTACTTC
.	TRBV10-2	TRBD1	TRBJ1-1	CASSESKQGVGLNTEAFF	TGCGCCAGCAGTGAGTCGAAGCAGGGGGTGGGATTGAACACTGAAGCTTTCTTT
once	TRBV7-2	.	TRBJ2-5	CASSFPDQETQYF	TGTGCCAGCAGCTTTCCGGACCAAGAGACCCAGTACTTC
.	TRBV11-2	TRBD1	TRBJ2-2	CASSSRQGWELFF	TGTGCCAGCAGCTCCCGACAGGGATGGGAGCTGTTTTTT
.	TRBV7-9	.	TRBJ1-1	CASRSWRGSHTEAFF	TGTGCCAGCCGCTCGTGGAGAGGGAGTCACACTGAAGCTTTCTTT
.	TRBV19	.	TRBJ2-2	CASRRPPASSPSGTGELFF	TGTGCCAGTAGGCGCCCCCCCGCCTCCTCCCCGAGCGGGACCGGGGAGCTGTTTTTT
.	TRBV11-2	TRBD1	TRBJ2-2	CASSFVTGANTGELFF	TGTGCCAGCAGCTTTGTAACAGGGGCGAACACCGGGGAGCTGTTTTTT
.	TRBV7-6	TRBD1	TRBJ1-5	CASSSRTGEGQPQHF	TGTGCCAGCAGCTCACGGACAGGGGAAGGTCAGCCCCAGCATTTT
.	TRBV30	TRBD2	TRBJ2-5	CAWSARGVLETQYF	TGTGCCTGGAGTGCCCGGGGGGTCCTGGAGACCCAGTACTTC
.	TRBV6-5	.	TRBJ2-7	CASRTGTTSLEYF	TGTGCCAGCAGAACCGGGACAACAAGCTTGGAGTACTTC
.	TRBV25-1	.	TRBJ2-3	CASSAPVDTQYF	TGTGCCAGCAGTGCCCCGGTAGATACGCAGTATTTT
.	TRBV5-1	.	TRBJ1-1	CASRGLTNTEAFF	TGCGCCAGCAGGGGACTCACGAACACTGAAGCTTTCTTT
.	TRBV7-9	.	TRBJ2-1	CASSLTEASYNEQFF	TGTGCCAGCAGCTTGACAGAAGCCTCCTACAATGAGCAGTTCTTC
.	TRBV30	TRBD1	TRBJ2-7	CAWSGRRDRGRYEQYF	TGTGCCTGGAGTGGTAGGCGGGACAGGGGGCGCTACGAGCAGTACTTC
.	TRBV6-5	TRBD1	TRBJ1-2	CASTVTGYNGYTF	TGTGCCAGCACAGTGACAGGGTACAATGGCTACACCTTC
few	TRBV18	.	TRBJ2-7	CASSPTTGGYEQYF	TGTGCCAGCTCACCTACGACAGGAGGCTACGAGCAGTACTTC
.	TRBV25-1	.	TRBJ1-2	CASSDQGFDYTF	TGTGCCAGCAGTGACCAGGGGTTTGATTACACCTTC
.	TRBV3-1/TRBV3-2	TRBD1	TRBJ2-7	CASSPRTGGSYEQYF	TGTGCCAGCAGCCCTCGGACAGGGGGATCCTACGAGCAGTACTTC
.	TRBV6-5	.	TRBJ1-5	CASARDTTSNQPQHF	TGTGCCTCCGCCCGGGACACCACCTCGAATCAGCCCCAGCATTTT
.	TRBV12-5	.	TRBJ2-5	CASGSNSQETQYF	TGTGCTAGTGGTTCTAACTCTCAAGAGACCCAGTACTTC
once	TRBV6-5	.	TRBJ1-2	CASSPPGRGYTF	TGTGCCAGCAGCCCACCAGGGCGCGGCTACACCTTC
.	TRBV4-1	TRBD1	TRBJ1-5	CASSRSGTGEWSQHF	TGCGCCAGCAGCCGGAGCGGGACAGGGGAGTGGTCCCAGCATTTT
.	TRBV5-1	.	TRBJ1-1	CASSFYGEWRGNTEAFF	TGCGCCAGCAGCTTCTATGGTGAGTGGAGGGGCAACACTGAAGCTTTCTTT
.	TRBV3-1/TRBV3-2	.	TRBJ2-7	CASSQRVGYEQYF	TGTGCCAGCAGCCAACGGGTCGGCTACGAGCAGTACTTC
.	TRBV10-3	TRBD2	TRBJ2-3	CASQSRLAGFITDTQYF	TGTGCCAGCCAATCCCGACTAGCGGGGTTTATCACAGATACGCAGTATTTT
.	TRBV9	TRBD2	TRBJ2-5	CASSVLAGWQETQYF	TGTGCCAGCAGCGTACTAGCGGGATGGCAAGAGACCCAGTACTTC
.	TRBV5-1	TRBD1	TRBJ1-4	CASSWGQGDQENEKLFF	TGCGCCAGCAGCTGGGGACAGGGGGATCAGGAGAATGAAAAACTGTTTTTT
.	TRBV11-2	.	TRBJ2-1	CASSLGGSGRYNEQFF	TGTGCCAGCAGCTTAGGGGGCAGCGGGCGTTACAATGAGCAGTTCTTC
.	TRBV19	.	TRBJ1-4	CASKSVPATNEKLFF	TGTGCCAGTAAATCCGTCCCGGCAACTAATGAAAAACTGTTTTTT
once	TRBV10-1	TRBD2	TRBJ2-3	CASSGAGTTPSTDTQYF	TGCGCCAGCAGTGGAGCGGGGACCACCCCTAGCACAGATACGCAGTATTTT
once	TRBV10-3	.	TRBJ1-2	CAISEPLSGNYGYTF	TGTGCCATCAGCGAACCCTTGAGCGGTAACTATGGCTACACCTTC
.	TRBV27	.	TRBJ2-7	CASSLSRAGAFHEQYF	TGTGCCAGCAGTTTATCGCGGGCAGGGGCCTTCCACGAGCAGTACTTC
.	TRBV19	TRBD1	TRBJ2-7	CASTLGPGTGGREQYF	TGTGCCAGTACCCTAGGCCCCGGGACAGGGGGCCGCGAGCAGTACTTC
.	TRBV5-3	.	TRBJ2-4	CARSWRTQGAKNIQYF	TGTGCCAGAAGCTGGAGGACGCAAGGGGCCAAAAACATTCAGTACTTC
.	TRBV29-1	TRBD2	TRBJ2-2	CSVEFSSGGHTGELFF	TGCAGCGTTGAATTCTCTAGCGGGGGACACACCGGGGAGCTGTTTTTT
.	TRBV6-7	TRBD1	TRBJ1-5	CASRTGGRRNQPQHF	TGTGCCAGCAGGACAGGGGGAAGGCGCAATCAGCCCCAGCATTTT
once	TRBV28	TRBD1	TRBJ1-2	CASTLRGNYGYTF	TGTGCCAGCACCCTCAGGGGGAACTATGGCTACACCTTC
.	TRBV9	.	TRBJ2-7	CASSVDLETYEQYF	TGTGCCAGCAGCGTAGACCTAGAGACCTACGAGCAGTACTTC
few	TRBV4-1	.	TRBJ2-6	CASSQYSGANVLTF	TGCGCCAGCAGCCAATACTCTGGGGCCAACGTCCTGACTTTC
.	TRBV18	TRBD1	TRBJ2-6	CASSPMGQTSGANVLTF	TGTGCCAGCTCACCGATGGGACAGACCTCTGGGGCCAACGTCCTGACTTTC
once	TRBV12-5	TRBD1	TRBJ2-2	CASGLYGRGLLNTGELFF	TGTGCTAGTGGGCTGTATGGTAGGGGGCTACTGAACACCGGGGAGCTGTTTTTT
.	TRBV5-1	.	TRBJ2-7	CARTGTPTYEQYF	TGCGCCAGGACCGGGACACCGACCTACGAGCAGTACTTC
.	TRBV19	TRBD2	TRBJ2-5	CASSTLLAGSRTETQYF	TGTGCCAGTAGTACCCTACTAGCGGGCTCTCGAACAGAGACCCAGTACTTC
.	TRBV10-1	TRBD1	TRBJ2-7	CASSERGKPGQGSGEQYF	TGCGCCAGCAGTGAGCGGGGCAAACCGGGACAGGGGTCAGGCGAGCAGTACTTC
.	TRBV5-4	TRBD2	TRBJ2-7	CASSTSGGAYEQYF	TGTGCCAGCAGCACTAGCGGGGGTGCCTACGAGCAGTACTTC
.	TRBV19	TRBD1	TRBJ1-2	CASSKAGRGNYGYTF	TGTGCCAGTAGTAAGGCGGGCAGGGGGAACTATGGCTACACCTTC
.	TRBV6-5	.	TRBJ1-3	CASSRYRAPGNTIYF	TGTGCCAGCAGTAGATACAGGGCACCTGGAAACACCATATATTTT
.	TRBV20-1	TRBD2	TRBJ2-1	CSASEETSFYNEQFF	TGCAGTGCTAGTGAAGAGACTAGCTTCTACAATGAGCAGTTCTTC
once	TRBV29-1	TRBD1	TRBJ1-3	CSVRTGGSGNTIYF	TGCAGCGTAAGGACAGGGGGCTCTGGAAACACCATATATTTT
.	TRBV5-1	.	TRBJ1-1	CASKRPGTNTEAFF	TGCGCCAGCAAAAGACCCGGGACAAACACTGAAGCTTTCTTT
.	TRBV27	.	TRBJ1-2	CASSSWPGRGGYTF	TGTGCCAGCAGCAGCTGGCCCGGGAGGGGCGGCTACACCTTC
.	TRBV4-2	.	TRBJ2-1	CASSQDLGDGEQFF	TGTGCCAGCAGCCAAGATCTCGGAGATGGGGAGCAGTTCTTC
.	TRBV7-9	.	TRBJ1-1	CASSLKRTQNTEAFF	TGTGCCAGCAGCTTAAAAAGAACTCAGAACACTGAAGCTTTCTTT
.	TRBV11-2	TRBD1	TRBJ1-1	CASSHDPGQGRTEAFF	TGTGCCAGCAGCCATGACCCGGGACAGGGGCGGACTGAAGCTTTCTTT